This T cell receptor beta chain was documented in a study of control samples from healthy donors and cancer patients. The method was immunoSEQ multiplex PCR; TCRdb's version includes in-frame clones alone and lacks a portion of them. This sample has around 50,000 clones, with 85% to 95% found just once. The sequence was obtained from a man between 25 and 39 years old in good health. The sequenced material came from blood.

CDR3 in amino acids: CASSPTGTEVRYSPLHF. CDR3 nucleotide sequence: TGTGCCAGCAGTCCAACCGGGACCGAGGTCCGTTATTCACCCCTCCACTTT. This chain links TRBV6-6 with TRBJ1-6, with D perhaps TRBD1 (5 bases). The CDR3 runs to 17 residues. Trimming left V 5 bases short and J 8 bases short, with 22 bases between. Germline CDR1 reads MNHNY; CDR2 reads SVGAGI (reference sequence).